This record covers a single TCR beta chain. Its target is unknown. Patients with other autoimmune diseases, uncontrolled infections, pregnancy or lactation were excluded. The diagnostic workup employed clinical symptoms, serum thyroxine, TRAb, thyroid ultrasound and orbital computed tomography. The data originate from a study of Graves' ophthalmopathy and Graves' hyperthyroidism. General study findings and limits: For separating ophthalmopathy from stable hyperthyroidism, a 13-signature model gave 87.88% sensitivity and 81.08% specificity. Predictions made by the model for ophthalmopathy progression reached 70.59% sensitivity and almost 75% specificity.

Researchers took RNA transcripts and amplified TCR beta CDR3 regions from them. An initial RT-PCR round employing HTBI primers preceded a second-round multiplex PCR. Each CDR3 protein is one row after TCRdb ran MiXCR on the multiplex PCR reads. The table has over a million distinct CDR3 sequences, roughly 35% seen once. CDR3 length: 15 residues. In germline, CDR1 is MGHRA, CDR2 YSYEKL. V lost 0 bases to trimming and J lost 3 bases, with 6 bases between them. The sequence was collected from an adult man with Graves' hyperthyroidism. The chain has TRBV4-1 and TRBJ1-6; TRBD1 is a possible D gene (5 bases). What was sequenced was peripheral blood or thyroid tissue (not recorded which). CDR3 nucleotides: TGCGCCAGCAGCCAAGAGGGGGTCTATAATTCACCCCTCCACTTT. Translating gives CASSQEGVYNSPLHF.